This T cell receptor (beta chain) is drawn from a study of T cell responses to AZD1222 COVID-19 vaccine. Findings and caveats of the study: Spike as a whole was targeted by vaccine-associated CD4 TCRs, dominant at 160-218 and 743-854. Clonal diversity was possibly underestimated; the donors were predominantly white British and more often female.

Measured with immunoSEQ multiplex PCR; TCRdb has only the in-frame clones, and not every one. The table records roughly 83,000 clones, around 86% of them present only once. The CDR3 covers 15 residues. The germline CDR1 and CDR2 sequences are MNHEY and SMNVEV (reference sequence). V lost 3 bases, J lost 7 bases, and 16 bases lay in between. On this clone itself: The target antigen is unknown.

The chain is built from TRBV27 and TRBJ2-4, with D possibly called TRBD1 or TRBD2 (5 bases each). The receptor was isolated from an adult in good health. Sample: peripheral blood, taken on day 0 of AZD1222 vaccination. The CDR3 spells CASSFIGTGLNIQYF. As DNA, the CDR3 is TGTGCCAGCAGTTTTATAGGGACGGGGCTTAACATTCAGTACTTC.